This T cell receptor beta chain derives from a study of Graves' ophthalmopathy and Graves' hyperthyroidism. For repertoire sequencing, the TCR beta CDR3 regions were amplified from RNA transcripts. After a first-round RT-PCR with HTBI primers, a second-round multiplex PCR was run. TCRdb passed the multiplex PCR reads through MiXCR, listing each CDR3 protein once. The sample lists about 500,000 distinct CDR3 sequences, about two fifths seen once, with about 4% in the top ten. The V gene lost 3 bases and the J gene lost 5 bases, with 20 bases spanning the gap. The CDR3 has 16 amino acids. Germline CDR1 LGHDT, CDR2 YNNKEL (reference sequence). Study-level points and caveats: The model predicted progression of ophthalmopathy with a sensitivity of roughly 71%, and its specificity was approximately 77%.

Hyperthyroidism patients, aged 18 to 65, were newly diagnosed, under 2 months' duration. In its sample, this clonotype was seen a few times. Its antigen is still unknown. The chain recombines TRBV3-1 with TRBJ2-7; D tentatively fits TRBD1 or TRBD2 (5 bases each). The sequenced sample consisted of peripheral blood or thyroid tissue (not recorded which). This clonotype originated in an adult man with Graves' hyperthyroidism. The CDR3 region has the DNA TGTGCCAGCAGCCAGGACCGGGACCTCCTCCACCACGAGCAGTACTTC. It yields the protein CASSQDRDLLHHEQYF.